A selection of T cell receptor beta chains follows, all from one sample in a study of blood T cell repertoires in COVID-19. Using immunoSEQ multiplex PCR, the repertoire was profiled, and TCRdb retains in-frame clones only, with some absent. This table has more than 150,000 clones, 70% to 90% appearing once. Sequencing was done on a sample of peripheral blood. The receptors stem from a man in his fifties or sixties with active or convalescent COVID-19. Both conserved end residues are part of each CDR3. The D gene is left open where the match is weak. Clone size appears in some rows only: once, few, many, or a class for an expanded clone.

j_call | clone_size | d_call | v_call | cdr3_nt | cdr3_aa
TRBJ2-3 | NA | TRBD1 | TRBV28 | TGTGCCAGCAGTGACTTGGACAGGGAGAGGGATACGCAGTATTTT | CASSDLDRERDTQYF
TRBJ2-7 | NA | NA | TRBV28 | TGTGCCAGCAGCAACCCCCCCGGCTACGAGCAGTACTTC | CASSNPPGYEQYF
TRBJ1-1 | NA | NA | TRBV10-3 | TGTGCCATCACCCCAGGGTTCATGAACACTGAAGCTTTCTTT | CAITPGFMNTEAFF
TRBJ2-7 | NA | NA | TRBV18 | TGTGCCAGCTCACCATCAGGGGCAAGCTCCTACGAGCAGTACTTC | CASSPSGASSYEQYF
TRBJ2-7 | few | NA | TRBV7-6 | TGTGCCAGCAGCTCCCGGTCTACCTACGAGCAGTACTTC | CASSSRSTYEQYF
TRBJ2-2 | NA | TRBD1 | TRBV24-1 | TGTGCCACCAGTGATCCCGGGACAGCGAACACCGGGGAGCTGTTTTTT | CATSDPGTANTGELFF
TRBJ2-7 | NA | NA | TRBV5-1 | TGCGCCAGCAGCTTGGCCGGGATCCACTCCTACGAGCAGTACTTC | CASSLAGIHSYEQYF
TRBJ2-1 | NA | NA | TRBV5-6 | TGTGCCAGCAGCGGAGGTTTCGGCTACAATGAGCAGTTCTTC | CASSGGFGYNEQFF
TRBJ1-2 | NA | NA | TRBV18 | TGTGCCAGCTCACCAGATGAGGACTACTATGGCTACACCTTC | CASSPDEDYYGYTF
TRBJ1-1 | NA | NA | TRBV4-2 | TGTGCCAGCAGCCGCAGGAGGGGTCCTACGAACACTGAAGCTTTCTTT | CASSRRRGPTNTEAFF
TRBJ1-1 | NA | NA | TRBV5-4 | TGTGCCAGCAGCTTTCAACAGGGTGGGGAAGCTTTCTTT | CASSFQQGGEAFF
TRBJ2-7 | NA | TRBD1 | TRBV6-5 | TGTGCCAGCAGGATACAGGGGGCTGGGTCCTACGAGCAGTACTTC | CASRIQGAGSYEQYF
TRBJ1-4 | NA | NA | TRBV19 | TGTGCCAGTAGCTCCGGACAGTCAACTAATGAAAAACTGTTTTTT | CASSSGQSTNEKLFF
TRBJ1-1 | NA | TRBD1 | TRBV18 | TGTGCCAGCTCGCCCCCGGGACAGGGGGCGGCGGTCGCTGAAGCTTTCTTT | CASSPPGQGAAVAEAFF
TRBJ1-2 | NA | NA | TRBV19 | TGTGCCAGCGAAAGCGCGACACTCGAACGGGGCTATGGCTACACCTTC | CASESATLERGYGYTF
TRBJ2-3 | NA | TRBD2 | TRBV7-2 | TGTGCCAGCAGCTTAGCGTTAGCGGGAGCAGATACGCAGTATTTT | CASSLALAGADTQYF
TRBJ2-3 | NA | NA | TRBV24-1 | TGTGCCACCAGTGCAGGGGCAAGGGTGGAAGATACGCAGTATTTT | CATSAGARVEDTQYF
TRBJ2-1 | NA | NA | TRBV24-1 | TGTGCCACCAGTGATTCGGGCTCTCGGCGGGATCACGTCTTC | CATSDSGSRRDHVF
TRBJ1-5 | NA | TRBD1 | TRBV7-7 | TGTGCTAGCAGCTTCGGGACAGGGTGGAGCAATCAGCCCCAGCATTTT | CASSFGTGWSNQPQHF
TRBJ1-5 | NA | NA | TRBV5-6 | TGTGCCAGCAGCCCATCGGGGGGGGATAGGAGGCAGCCCCAGCATTTT | CASSPSGGDRRQPQHF
TRBJ1-6 | NA | NA | TRBV11-2 | TGTGCCAGCAGCTTAGAAGGAGCTCCGGTCCACTTT | CASSLEGAPVHF
TRBJ1-2 | NA | NA | TRBV4-1 | TGCGCCAGCAGCCAAGTTCCAGGGAACTATGGCTACACCTTC | CASSQVPGNYGYTF
TRBJ2-2 | NA | TRBD1 | TRBV10-3 | TGTGCCATCAGTGAGTCGAGACAGGGTTACTCCGGGGAGCTGTTTTTT | CAISESRQGYSGELFF
TRBJ2-2 | NA | TRBD2 | TRBV4-3 | TGCGCCAGCAGCCGACTAGCGGGGAACACCGGGGAGCTGTTTTTT | CASSRLAGNTGELFF
TRBJ2-3 | NA | TRBD2 | TRBV11-2 | TGTGCCAGCAGCTACCGGACTAGCGGGGCGGATACGCAGTATTTT | CASSYRTSGADTQYF
TRBJ1-5 | few | TRBD1 | TRBV10-1 | TGCGCCAGCAGTAGGACAGGGGGCAATCAGCCCCAGCATTTT | CASSRTGGNQPQHF
TRBJ1-1 | NA | NA | TRBV19 | TGTGCCAGTAGTCTTCAGGCTCGGACTGAAGCTTTCTTT | CASSLQARTEAFF
TRBJ2-7 | NA | TRBD1 | TRBV9 | TGTGCCAGCAGCGCAGGGACAGGGACCTACGAGCAGTACTTC | CASSAGTGTYEQYF
TRBJ2-5 | NA | NA | TRBV5-6 | TGTGCCAGCAGTAACAGGCATCTGGAGACCCAGTACTTC | CASSNRHLETQYF
TRBJ1-6 | NA | NA | TRBV6-6 | TGTGCCAGCACTCCTATGGGTGGAGGTAATTCACCCCTCCACTTT | CASTPMGGGNSPLHF
TRBJ2-1 | NA | TRBD2 | TRBV4-3 | TGCGCCAGCAGCCAAACTATGTCTAGCGGGAGTATCTACAATGAGCAGTTCTTC | CASSQTMSSGSIYNEQFF
TRBJ1-2 | NA | NA | TRBV2 | TGTGCCAGCAGAACGGTTAACTATGGCTACACCTTC | CASRTVNYGYTF
TRBJ1-2 | NA | NA | TRBV28 | TGTGCCAGCACTCAGGGAGGCGGCTACACCTTC | CASTQGGGYTF
TRBJ2-2 | once | NA | TRBV6-5 | TGTGCCAGCAGGGGGCTGATTAACACCGGGGAGCTGTTTTTT | CASRGLINTGELFF
TRBJ1-4 | once | NA | TRBV7-9 | TGTGCCAGCTCGCAGGGGTCGTCTAATGAAAAACTGTTTTTT | CASSQGSSNEKLFF
TRBJ2-2 | once | TRBD2 | TRBV4-2 | TGTGCCAGCAGCCCTCAGGGCCCCGGGGGGGGAAACACCGGGGAGCTGTTTTTT | CASSPQGPGGGNTGELFF
TRBJ2-1 | NA | NA | TRBV7-2 | TGTGCCAGCAGCTCGGACCCTAGCGCAACCTACAATGAGCAGTTCTTC | CASSSDPSATYNEQFF
TRBJ1-1 | NA | NA | TRBV4-2 | TGTGCCAGCAGCCAATTGGAGGGGCTGAACACTGAAGCTTTCTTT | CASSQLEGLNTEAFF
TRBJ1-2 | NA | TRBD1 | TRBV4-3 | TGCGCCAGCAGCCCCTTACAGGGGGCGGGGGGCTACACCTTC | CASSPLQGAGGYTF
TRBJ2-7 | NA | TRBD2 | TRBV4-3 | TGCGCCAGCAGCAAAGGACTAGCGGGGTCCTACGAGCAGTACTTC | CASSKGLAGSYEQYF
TRBJ2-5 | NA | NA | TRBV15 | TGTGCCACCAGCAGGGGGCAGGGCGTAGGGCAGTCCCAGTACTTC | CATSRGQGVGQSQYF
TRBJ1-1 | once | NA | TRBV18 | TGTGCCAGCTCACCTCAAGGACAGCTGAACACTGAAGCTTTCTTT | CASSPQGQLNTEAFF
TRBJ1-6 | few | NA | TRBV6-6 | TGTGCCAGCGGGATGGACTCTCCGAGAAATTCACCCCTCCACTTT | CASGMDSPRNSPLHF
TRBJ2-3 | NA | TRBD1 | TRBV3-1/TRBV3-2 | TGTGCCAGCAGCCTCCGGACAGGCCTTAGCACAGATACGCAGTATTTT | CASSLRTGLSTDTQYF
TRBJ2-4 | NA | NA | TRBV24-1 | TGTGCCACTCAGGACAGCAAAAACATTCAGTACTTC | CATQDSKNIQYF
TRBJ1-1 | NA | NA | TRBV5-4 | TGTGCCAGCAGCTTTCAGGGTCGGAACACTGAAGCTTTCTTT | CASSFQGRNTEAFF
TRBJ2-5 | NA | NA | TRBV24-1 | TGTGCCACCAGTGTGGGAGCTCAAGAGACCCAGTACTTC | CATSVGAQETQYF
TRBJ2-1 | NA | TRBD2 | TRBV5-1 | TGCGCCAGCAGCTCTAGCGGGGAGTCTGAGCAGTTCTTC | CASSSSGESEQFF
TRBJ2-5 | NA | NA | TRBV7-2 | TGTGCCAGCAGCCTACGAACAGGGGAGACCCAGTACTTC | CASSLRTGETQYF
TRBJ1-5 | NA | NA | TRBV7-2 | TGTGCCAGCAGCTTAGCGGGGGCCGGTCAGCCCCAGCATTTT | CASSLAGAGQPQHF
TRBJ1-5 | NA | TRBD1 | TRBV2 | TGTGCCAGCAGTTATGACAGGGGGTTCAATCAGCCCCAGCATTTT | CASSYDRGFNQPQHF
TRBJ1-2 | NA | TRBD1 | TRBV5-1 | TGCGCCAGCAGCTCGGGACAGGGGGGCGGCGATGGCTACACCTTC | CASSSGQGGGDGYTF
TRBJ1-2 | NA | TRBD1 | TRBV5-1 | TGCGCCAGCAGCTTGGGAAGGGGGCCTAACTATGGCTACACCTTC | CASSLGRGPNYGYTF
TRBJ2-7 | NA | NA | TRBV30 | TGTGCCTGGACTAGGGGGGGCTACGAGCAGTACTTC | CAWTRGGYEQYF
TRBJ1-6 | NA | TRBD1 | TRBV2 | TGTGCCAGCAGAAGGACAGGGGTGAGCTCACCCCTCCACTTT | CASRRTGVSSPLHF
TRBJ2-3 | NA | NA | TRBV5-4 | TGTGCCAGCAGCTTGGAACTCGTGTCGCACACAGATACGCAGTATTTT | CASSLELVSHTDTQYF
TRBJ1-5 | NA | NA | TRBV10-3 | TGTGCCATCAGTGAGTCGAACAGGCCCCAGCATTTT | CAISESNRPQHF
TRBJ2-1 | NA | TRBD2 | TRBV5-4 | TGTGCCAGCAGCTTGACTAGCGGGAGTTCTTACTACAATGAGCAGTTCTTC | CASSLTSGSSYYNEQFF